This T cell receptor (beta chain) was captured by sequencing in a study of naive and memory T cell subsets (dated by TCRdb to about 2017). Background for the entire study: The study applied an open-source, UMI-based TCR alpha and beta sequencing pipeline to sorted naive and memory peripheral blood T cell subsets. The results of the functional CMV T cell responses matched the IgG serology results in every case. RNA was DNase-treated and reverse transcribed with TCR constant-region primers, mostly using SuperScript III.

From the second PCR step onward, the TCR alpha chain libraries and the TCR beta chain libraries were amplified separately. To determine each donor's CMV status, fresh PBMCs were stimulated overnight with CMV viral lysate, and IFNgamma production from CD4+ T cells was then assessed. CD4 T cells were positively selected with Miltenyi beads, followed by positive selection of CD8 T cells from the CD4-negative fraction. Cells stained for CD3, CD4, CD8, CD45RA, CD27 and a live/dead dye were sorted on a BD Aria II into four subsets by CD45RA and CD27. Three healthy volunteers provided blood, and each donor's sample was split into CD4 and CD8 T cells and then further divided into four differentiation subsets. About 120 ml of peripheral blood was drawn per donor, and PBMC were isolated by Ficoll-Paque PLUS density-gradient centrifugation. Sorted cells were lysed in RLT buffer, after which RNA was extracted using a Qiagen RNeasy kit and stored at -80 degrees C.

The CDR3, cysteine through phenylalanine, is 14 amino acids long. The only DNA kept is the CDR3, 42 bases in frame from the first base. V is cut by 4 bases and J by 9 bases, and the space between the germline ends is 16 bases. According to the germline V gene, CDR1 reads MNHEY and CDR2 reads SVGEGT. This clonotype came up a few times. The clone's antigen remains unknown. Per-nucleotide qualities are absent, and no much larger clonotype sits a single base away. Overall study outcomes, separate from this receptor: Once error correction was done, more than 95% of naive TCR sequences showed up just once, which made the naive abundance distributions much steeper than those of the memory subsets. In both CD4 and CD8 cells, the Gini index increased while Shannon and inverse Simpson diversity decreased from naive through CM, EM and EMRA. A few larger clonotypes were found in naive repertoires, especially CD8, and these larger clonotypes were possibly memory cells re-expressing CD45RA. The repertoire findings for the naive and memory subsets could not be validated against a ground truth because none was available. RNA-based TCR counts may be affected by expression changes linked to T cell activation and differentiation. Single alpha or beta chain sequences, rather than paired alpha/beta receptors, were used to define clonotypes. TCR abundance followed a power law with an exponent that was different for naive and memory subsets but consistent across the three individuals.

The library relied on UMI-ligation and nested PCR. An equimolar mix of two oligonucleotides covering both TRBC1 and TRBC2 was used as the beta constant-region primer. The ligated cDNA went through four rounds of PCR with nested alpha and beta constant-region primers together with the SP2 primer. A single-stranded oligonucleotide containing the SP2 primer and a 12-nucleotide UMI was joined to the 3' end of the cDNA by T4 RNA ligase 1. Incubation of the ligation reaction was carried out at 16 degrees C for roughly 18-24 hours. PCR2 was typically performed as a SYBR Green qPCR and was stopped at a predetermined threshold so that over-amplification was prevented. Agencourt AMPure XP magnetic beads were used for all purifications after the first. Library quantification was done by Qubit, followed by a TapeStation check on which the main peak was expected at around 650 bp. Sequencing of the pooled libraries was done on an Illumina MiSeq using v2 2x251 paired-end kits, which typically yielded roughly 0.9-2.2 million reads per sample. Each sample library was pooled at 4 nM, and roughly 5-8% PhiX was included to improve cluster recognition. Turning to the authors' computational methods: V and J genes were assigned to Demultiplexor-processed FASTQ reads by Decombinator through tag matching, with a single base-pair mismatch being allowed. Collapsinator relied on UMIs to fix sequencing errors as well as frequency errors caused by PCR heterogeneity. CDR3Translator translated TCRs and extracted CDR3s from the conserved cysteine to the FGXG phenylalanine, flagging non-productive sequences. Gini, Shannon entropy and inverse Simpson indices were computed after subsampling the repertoires to the same number of UMI-defined TCRs. Within the linear range, a power law was fitted to clonotype abundance distributions using maximum likelihood. For one naive CD8 sample, the pipeline and MIGEC produced similar UMI counts, unique TCR numbers and clonal distributions. One analysis removed from the naive repertoire any naive TCRs that were also present in any memory subset from the same donor. A set of roughly 6,600 CMV-associated CDR3 sequences, compiled from VDJdb and a published dataset, was used to search the repertoires. TCRdb passed the public sequencing reads through fastp at Q25 and MiXCR, retaining productive beta sequences. CDR3 protein duplicates are merged, each entry listing the most common genes and DNA. The V and J calls were not made by the authors but by TCRdb's processing. The sample yields roughly 100,000 distinct CDR3 sequences; roughly 15% were counted once. Clones ranked in the top ten supply 2.8% of the sample.

This receptor was obtained from a human donor in good health. Sample: naive CD8+ T cells from blood. Explained via the paper, the cell subset or site label denotes: naive T cells, CD45RA high CD27+. The chain uses TRBV6-2 or TRBV6-3 and TRBJ2-1; perhaps TRBD2 is the D gene, with 6 bases matching. CDR3 reads: CASSWGGGGIEQFF. The sequenced DNA is TGTGCCAGCAGTTGGGGTGGCGGAGGGATTGAGCAGTTCTTC.